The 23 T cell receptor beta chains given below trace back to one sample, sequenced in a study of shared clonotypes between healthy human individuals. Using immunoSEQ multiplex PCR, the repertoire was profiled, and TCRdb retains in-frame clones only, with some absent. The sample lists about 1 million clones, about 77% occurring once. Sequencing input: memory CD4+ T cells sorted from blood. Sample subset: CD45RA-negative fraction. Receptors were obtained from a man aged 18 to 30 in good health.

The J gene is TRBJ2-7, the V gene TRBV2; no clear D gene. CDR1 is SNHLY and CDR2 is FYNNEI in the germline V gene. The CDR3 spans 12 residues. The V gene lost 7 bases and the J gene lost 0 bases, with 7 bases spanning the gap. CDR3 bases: TGTGCCAGCAAGGGAAACTCCTACGAGCAGTACTTC. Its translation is CASKGNSYEQYF. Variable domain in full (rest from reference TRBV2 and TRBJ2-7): EPEVTQTPSHQVTQMGQEVILRCVPISNHLYFYWYRQILGQKVEFLVSFYNNEISEKSEIFDDQFSVERPDGSNFTLKIRSTKLEDSAMYFCASKGNSYEQYFGPGTRLTVT.

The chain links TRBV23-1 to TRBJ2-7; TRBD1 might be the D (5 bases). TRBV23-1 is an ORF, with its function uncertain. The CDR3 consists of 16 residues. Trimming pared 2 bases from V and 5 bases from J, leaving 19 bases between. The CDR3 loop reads CASSQPGGQGSHEQYF. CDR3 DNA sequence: TGCGCCAGCAGTCAACCCGGTGGGCAGGGTTCCCACGAGCAGTACTTC.

The DNA of the CDR3 is TGTGCCAGCAGCCCCCGACTAGCGGGAGTCGAGCAGTACTTC. Its translation: CASSPRLAGVEQYF. The chain has TRBV13 and TRBJ2-7; TRBD2 aligns across 12 bases. This CDR3 has 14 residues. Germline CDR1 reads PRHDT; CDR2 reads FYEKMQ (reference sequence). The junction had 5 bases not matched to a gene; V was cut back by 5 bases and J by 6 bases.

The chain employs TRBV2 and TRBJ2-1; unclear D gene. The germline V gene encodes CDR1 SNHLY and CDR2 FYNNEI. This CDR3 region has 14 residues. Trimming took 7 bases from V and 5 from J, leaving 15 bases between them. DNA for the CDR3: TGTGCCAGCATGGGTGATTTTCGGAACAATGAGCAGTTCTTC. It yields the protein CASMGDFRNNEQFF.

The CDR3 here is CASSSTSVGTNEQFF. The CDR3 nucleotides are TGTGCCAGCAGCTCAACTAGCGTAGGAACCAATGAGCAGTTCTTC. This chain links TRBV11-2 with TRBJ2-1; 7 bases are shared with TRBD2. The CDR3 is 15 residues long. The V gene end was trimmed by 4 bases and the J gene end by 6 bases; junction bases not matched to a gene: 9. Germline CDR1 SGHAT, CDR2 FQNNGV.

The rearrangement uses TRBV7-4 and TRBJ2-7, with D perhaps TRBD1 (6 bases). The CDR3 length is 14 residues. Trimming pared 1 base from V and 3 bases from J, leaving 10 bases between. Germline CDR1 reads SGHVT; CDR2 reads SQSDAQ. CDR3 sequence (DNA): TGTGCCAGCAGCTTAGGGACAGCATACTACGAGCAGTACTTC. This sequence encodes CASSLGTAYYEQYF.

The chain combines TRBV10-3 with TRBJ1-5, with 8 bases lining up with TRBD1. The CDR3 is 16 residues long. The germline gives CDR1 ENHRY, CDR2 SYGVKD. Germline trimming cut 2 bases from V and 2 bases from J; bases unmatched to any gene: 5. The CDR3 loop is CAISEGTGGGNQPQHF. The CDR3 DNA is TGTGCCATCAGTGAGGGTACAGGGGGGGGCAATCAGCCCCAGCATTTT.

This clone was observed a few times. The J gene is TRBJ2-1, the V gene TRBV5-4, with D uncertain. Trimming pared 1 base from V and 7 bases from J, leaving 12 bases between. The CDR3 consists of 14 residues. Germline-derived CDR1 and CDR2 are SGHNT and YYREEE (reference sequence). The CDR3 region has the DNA TGTGCCAGCAGCTTGTATTCAAGCTCGAATGAGCAGTTCTTC. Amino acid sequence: CASSLYSSSNEQFF. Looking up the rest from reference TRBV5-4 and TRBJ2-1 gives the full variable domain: ETGVTQSPTHLIKTRGQQVTLRCSSQSGHNTVSWYQQALGQGPQFIFQYYREEENGRGNFPPRFSGLQFPNYSSELNVNALELDDSALYLCASSLYSSSNEQFFGPGTRLTVL.

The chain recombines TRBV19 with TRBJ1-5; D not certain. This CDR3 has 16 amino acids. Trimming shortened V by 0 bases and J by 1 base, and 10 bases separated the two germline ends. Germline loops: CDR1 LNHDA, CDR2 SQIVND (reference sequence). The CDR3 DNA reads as TGTGCCAGTAGTATAGAGGGGATCGGGAGCAATCAGCCCCAGCATTTT. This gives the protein CASSIEGIGSNQPQHF.

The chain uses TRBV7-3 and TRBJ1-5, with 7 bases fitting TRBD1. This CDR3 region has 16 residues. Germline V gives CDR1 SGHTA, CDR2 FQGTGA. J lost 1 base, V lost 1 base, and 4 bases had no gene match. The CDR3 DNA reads TGTGCCAGCAGCTTAATAGGGGGCTGGAGCAATCAGCCCCAGCATTTT. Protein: CASSLIGGWSNQPQHF.

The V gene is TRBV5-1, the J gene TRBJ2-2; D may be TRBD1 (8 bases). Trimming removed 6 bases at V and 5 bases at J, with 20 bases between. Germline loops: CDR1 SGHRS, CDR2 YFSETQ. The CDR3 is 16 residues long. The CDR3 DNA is TGCGCCAGCAAAGACAGGGGAGGGCAGGGTACCGGGGAGCTGTTTTTT. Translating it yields CASKDRGGQGTGELFF.

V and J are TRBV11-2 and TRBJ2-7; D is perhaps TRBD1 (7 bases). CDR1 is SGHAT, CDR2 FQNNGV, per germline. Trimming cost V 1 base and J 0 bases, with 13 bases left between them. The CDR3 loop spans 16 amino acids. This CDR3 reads CASSLAGGGISYEQYF. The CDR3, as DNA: TGTGCCAGCAGCTTAGCTGGAGGGGGCATCTCCTACGAGCAGTACTTC.

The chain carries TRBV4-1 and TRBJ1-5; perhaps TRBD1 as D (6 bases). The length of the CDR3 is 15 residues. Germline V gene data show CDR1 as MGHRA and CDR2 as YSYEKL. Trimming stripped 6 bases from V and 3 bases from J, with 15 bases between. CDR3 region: CASRRDITSNQPQHF. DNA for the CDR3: TGCGCCAGCAGGAGGGACATCACCTCCAATCAGCCCCAGCATTTT.

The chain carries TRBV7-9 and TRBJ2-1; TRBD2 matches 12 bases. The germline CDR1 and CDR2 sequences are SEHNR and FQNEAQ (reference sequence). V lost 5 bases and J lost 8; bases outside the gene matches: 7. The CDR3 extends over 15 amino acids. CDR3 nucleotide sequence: TGTGCCAGCAGCCGCCGGACTAGCGGGACCGATGAGCAGTTCTTC. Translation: CASSRRTSGTDEQFF.

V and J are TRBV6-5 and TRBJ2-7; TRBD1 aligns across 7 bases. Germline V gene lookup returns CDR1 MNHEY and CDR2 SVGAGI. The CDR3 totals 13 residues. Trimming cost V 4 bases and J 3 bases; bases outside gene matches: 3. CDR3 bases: TGTGCCAGCAGTTCTGACAGGGACTACGAGCAGTACTTC. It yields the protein CASSSDRDYEQYF.

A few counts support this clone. CDR3 in DNA: TGTGCCAGCCCACCATCGCTATCGGTCGTCCACGAGCAGTACTTC. It translates to CASPPSLSVVHEQYF. The gene calls are TRBV28 and TRBJ2-7; D gene unclear. The CDR3 is 15 residues long. Trimming removed 8 bases from V and 5 bases from J, with 22 bases in between. The germline V gene encodes CDR1 MDHEN and CDR2 SYDVKM.

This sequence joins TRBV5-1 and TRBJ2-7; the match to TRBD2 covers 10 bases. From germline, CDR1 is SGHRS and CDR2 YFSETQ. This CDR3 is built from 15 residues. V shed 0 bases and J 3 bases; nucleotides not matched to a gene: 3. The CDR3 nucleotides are TGCGCCAGCAGCTTGGCACTAGCGGGAATCTACGAGCAGTACTTC. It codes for CASSLALAGIYEQYF.

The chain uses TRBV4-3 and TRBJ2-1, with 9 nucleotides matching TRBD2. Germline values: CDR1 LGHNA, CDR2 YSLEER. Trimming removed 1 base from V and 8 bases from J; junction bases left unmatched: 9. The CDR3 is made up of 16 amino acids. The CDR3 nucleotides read TGCGCCAGCAGCCAAGGCGGAAGAGCGGGAGGTTATGAGCAGTTCTTC. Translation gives CASSQGGRAGGYEQFF.

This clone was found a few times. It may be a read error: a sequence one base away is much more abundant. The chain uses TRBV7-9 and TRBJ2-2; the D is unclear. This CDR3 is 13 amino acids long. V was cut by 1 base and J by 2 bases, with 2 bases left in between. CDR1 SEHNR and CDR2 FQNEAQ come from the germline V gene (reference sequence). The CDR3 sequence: CASSLENTGELFF. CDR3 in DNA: TGTGCCAGCAGCTTAGAAAACACCGGGGAGCTGTTTTTT.

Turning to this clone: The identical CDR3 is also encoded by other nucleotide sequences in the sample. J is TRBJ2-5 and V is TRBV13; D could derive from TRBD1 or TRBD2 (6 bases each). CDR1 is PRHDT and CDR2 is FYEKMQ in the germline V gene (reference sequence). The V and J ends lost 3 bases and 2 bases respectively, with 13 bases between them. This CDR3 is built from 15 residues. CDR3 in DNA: TGTGCCAGCAGCTTGGCGCAGGGGAGGCAAGAGACCCAGTACTTC. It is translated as CASSLAQGRQETQYF.

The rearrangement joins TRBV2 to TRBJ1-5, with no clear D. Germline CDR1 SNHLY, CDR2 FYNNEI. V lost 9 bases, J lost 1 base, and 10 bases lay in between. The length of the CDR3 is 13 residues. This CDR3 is CASGRESNQPQHF. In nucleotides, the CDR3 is TGTGCCAGTGGCCGGGAGAGCAATCAGCCCCAGCATTTT.

The CDR3 nucleotides are TGTGCCAGCAGTGGAGGGAAGGGTCAGCCCCAGCATTTT. It translates to CASSGGKGQPQHF. This chain joins TRBV25-1 and TRBJ1-5; D gene ambiguous. Germline V lookup: CDR1 MGHDK, CDR2 SYGVNS. There are 13 residues in the CDR3. Trimming stripped 4 bases from V and 6 bases from J, with 10 bases between.

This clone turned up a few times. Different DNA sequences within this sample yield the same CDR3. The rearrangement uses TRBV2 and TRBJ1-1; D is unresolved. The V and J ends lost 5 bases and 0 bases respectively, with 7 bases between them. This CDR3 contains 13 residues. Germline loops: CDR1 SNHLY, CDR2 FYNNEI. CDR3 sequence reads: CASSYGLNTEAFF. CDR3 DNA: TGTGCCAGCAGTTACGGGTTGAACACTGAAGCTTTCTTT.